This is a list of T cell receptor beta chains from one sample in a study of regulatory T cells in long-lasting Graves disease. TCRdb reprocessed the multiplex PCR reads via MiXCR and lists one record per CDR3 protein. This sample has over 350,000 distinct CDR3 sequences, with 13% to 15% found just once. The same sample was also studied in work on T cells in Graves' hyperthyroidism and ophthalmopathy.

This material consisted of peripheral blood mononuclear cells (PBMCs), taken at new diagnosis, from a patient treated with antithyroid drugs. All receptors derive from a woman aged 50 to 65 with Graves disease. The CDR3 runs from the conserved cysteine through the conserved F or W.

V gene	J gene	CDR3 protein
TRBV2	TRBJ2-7	CASSELAGPSYEQYF
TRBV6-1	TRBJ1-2	CASCQQFSNGYTF
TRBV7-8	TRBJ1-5	CAGSQSQDQPQHF
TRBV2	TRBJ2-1	CASRHYNEQFF
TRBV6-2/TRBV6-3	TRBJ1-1	CASSYLKSQNEAFF
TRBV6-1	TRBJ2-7	CASSPYTSLYEQYF
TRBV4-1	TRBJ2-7	CASSQVAVGVDGRTYEQYF
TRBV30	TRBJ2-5	CAWSEGIQETQYF
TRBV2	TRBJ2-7	CASSARSSYEQYF
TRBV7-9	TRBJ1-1	CASSPTTGGPEAFF
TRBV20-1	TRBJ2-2	CSANGDRGQNTGELFF
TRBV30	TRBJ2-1	CASDRVNYNEQFF
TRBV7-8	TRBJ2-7	CASSLGGLAGSYEQYF
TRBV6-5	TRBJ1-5	CASSYGQDNQPQHF
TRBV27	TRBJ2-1	CASSLSGPGLAFEQFF
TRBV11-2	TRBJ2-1	CASSFGQSSSYNEQFF
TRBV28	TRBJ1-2	CASSFPPGKTNYGYTF
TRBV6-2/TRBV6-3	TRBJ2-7	CASSYRTLSYEQYF
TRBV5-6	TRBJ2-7	CASSQEPPGTGREQYF
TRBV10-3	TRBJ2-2	CAISLQGAGTGELFF
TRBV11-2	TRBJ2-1	CASSSRKSGQYNEQFF
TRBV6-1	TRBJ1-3	CASTEVGNTIYF
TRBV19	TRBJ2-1	CASSISGGPGNEQFF
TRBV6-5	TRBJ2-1	CASSLSLAGGDNEQFF
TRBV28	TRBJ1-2	CASSSTLAYGYTF
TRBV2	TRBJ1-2	CASRPGTVSYGYTF